This T cell receptor beta chain derives from a study of blood T cell repertoires in COVID-19. On the study more broadly: Some COVID-19 samples were acute and others convalescent; all came from the United States, Italy and Spain. PBMCs, B-cell-depleted T cells, or T cells provided the cDNA or gDNA that made up the material.

This clone was found a few times. Authors' analysis steps: Amplification from reference gene primers served as the basis for estimated nucleated cell counts. Sequencing was performed with immunoSEQ multiplex PCR; in TCRdb, only in-frame clones are kept and a portion is missing. Clone size and the V and J calls come from that table; the DNA yielded D and trimming. The sample carries 200,000 or so clones, roughly nine tenths recorded once. With 5 bases clipped from V and 5 bases from J, the junction kept 15 bases outside the gene matches. This CDR3 is built from 17 residues. CDR1 and CDR2 (germline): SGHTA, FQGNSA.

The receptor's source is a woman in her seventies with acute or convalescent COVID-19. Sequenced sample: peripheral blood. The rearrangement uses TRBV7-2 and TRBJ2-5; 9 positions agree with TRBD2. This CDR3 is CASSLNLGGRAGETQYF. In nucleotides, the CDR3 is TGTGCCAGCAGCCTGAACCTTGGCGGGAGGGCCGGGGAGACCCAGTACTTC.